These 10 T cell receptor beta chains share one sample of origin, sequenced in a study of blood T cell repertoires in COVID-19. Method: immunoSEQ multiplex PCR; TCRdb's copy keeps in-frame clones and lacks some. Of some 290,000 clones listed, around 91% were seen once; the top ten hold more than 0.85%. Sequencing was carried out using peripheral blood. These receptors were collected from a woman aged 40 to 50 with COVID-19, enrolled during active disease.

The chain recombines TRBV27 with TRBJ1-1; possibly TRBD1 for D (5 bases). CDR1 and CDR2 from the germline V gene are MNHEY and SMNVEV (reference sequence). Trimming removed 5 bases from V and 0 bases from J, with 10 bases in between. The CDR3 contains 14 residues. The DNA for the CDR3 is TGTGCCAGCAGTCCACAGGTCTTGAACACTGAAGCTTTCTTT. This sequence encodes CASSPQVLNTEAFF.

The chain is built from TRBV10-3 and TRBJ2-7, with D possibly being TRBD2 (6 bases). V was pared by 6 bases and J by 5 bases, with 17 bases between. Germline V gives CDR1 ENHRY, CDR2 SYGVKD. The CDR3 is 14 residues long. CDR3 sequence reads: CAISSGTGHHEQYF. The CDR3 DNA reads as TGTGCCATCAGCTCCGGGACTGGGCATCACGAGCAGTACTTC.

The rearrangement joins TRBV21-1 to TRBJ1-1; TRBD1 is the table's D call and was not checked against the DNA. TRBV21-1 has pseudogene status. There are 14 residues in the CDR3. The DNA of the CDR3 is TGTGCCAGCAGCAAAGACGACAGGAACACTGAAGCTTTCTTT. This codes for CASSKDDRNTEAFF.

V is TRBV30 and J is TRBJ2-2, with D maybe TRBD1 (6 bases). This CDR3 region has 14 residues. Germline values: CDR1 GTSNPN, CDR2 SVGIG (reference sequence). The ends were cut back, 3 bases at V and 5 bases at J, with 13 bases in the middle. The CDR3 coding sequence is TGTGCCTGGAGGTTGGGGACAAGTACCGGGGAGCTGTTTTTT. Translation gives CAWRLGTSTGELFF.

The V gene is TRBV4-3, the J gene TRBJ2-3; D is uncertain. The V end was cut by 2 bases, the J end by 4 bases, with 7 bases between. The CDR3 loop spans 13 amino acids. Looked up from germline, CDR1 is LGHNA and CDR2 is YSLEER. As DNA, the CDR3 is TGCGCCAGCAGCCAATCCTTCGCAGATACGCAGTATTTT. The encoded protein is CASSQSFADTQYF.

The gene calls are TRBV30 and TRBJ1-3; D unresolved. V shed 0 bases and J shed 9 bases, with 15 bases lying between them. Germline V gives CDR1 GTSNPN, CDR2 SVGIG (reference sequence). The CDR3 length is 14 residues. CDR3 residues: CAWSVNPPRGTIYF. The DNA for the CDR3 is TGTGCCTGGAGTGTAAATCCGCCCCGGGGCACCATATATTTT.

V usage is TRBV10-3 and J usage is TRBJ2-1; 7 positions match TRBD2. This CDR3 comprises 15 residues. In germline, CDR1 is ENHRY, CDR2 SYGVKD. V lost 2 bases to trimming and J lost 6 bases; unmatched junction nucleotides: 7. The CDR3 region is CAISEAGRAGNEQFF. Written as DNA, the CDR3 is TGTGCCATCAGTGAGGCGGGGAGGGCAGGCAATGAGCAGTTCTTC.

This rearrangement joins TRBV6-6 to TRBJ1-3; D is undetermined. This CDR3 comprises 15 residues. V lost 6 bases to trimming and J lost 0 bases, with 12 bases between them. Germline CDR1 and CDR2: MNHNY and SVGAGI (reference sequence). The CDR3 nucleotides are TGTGCCAGCAGACATCGGGAGAACTCTGGAAACACCATATATTTT. It yields the protein CASRHRENSGNTIYF.

This clone is a singleton in its sample. The V gene is TRBV29-1, the J gene TRBJ1-2; 8 nucleotides line up with TRBD1. CDR1 is SQVTM, CDR2 ANQGSEA, per germline. V gave up 5 bases and J gave up 5 bases; unmatched junction bases: 7. There are 13 residues in the CDR3. CDR3 sequence (DNA): TGCAGCGTTTATTTGGACAGGGTTTATGGCTACACCTTC. This codes for CSVYLDRVYGYTF.

This chain uses TRBV5-1 with TRBJ1-1; D is perhaps TRBD1 (6 bases). Germline-derived CDR1 and CDR2 are SGHRS and YFSETQ. The CDR3 length is 14 residues. The V end was cut by 4 bases, the J end by 4 bases, with 14 bases between. CDR3 coding DNA: TGCGCCAGCAGCCCCCTAGGGGGTGTCACTGAAGCTTTCTTT. It encodes CASSPLGGVTEAFF.